This T cell receptor beta chain emerged from a study of cytomegalovirus exposure and HLA in healthy donors. Overall study findings and caveats: According to the study, around 150 TCR beta chains were cytomegalovirus-associated. Per published reports, the classifier diagnosed cytomegalovirus status with high specificity and sensitivity.

Notes on this clone: What it binds is unknown.

Germline V gene sequence: CDR1 MGHRA, CDR2 YSYEKL. Germline trimming cut 2 bases from V and 3 bases from J; bases unmatched to any gene: 5. The CDR3 is made up of 16 amino acids. Produced via immunoSEQ multiplex PCR; TCRdb's table is partial and in-frame only. The sample contains 200,000 or so clones, 75% to 90% of which appear only once. The V call is TRBV4-1, the J call TRBJ1-3, with 9 positions matching TRBD1. The specimen was PBMCs. The clonotype was recovered from a man aged 18 to 35 in good health and CMV-seropositive. CDR3 region: CASSQRDRGYGNTIYF. CDR3 nucleotide sequence: TGCGCCAGCAGCCAACGCGACAGGGGGTATGGAAACACCATATATTTT.